The 5 T cell receptor beta chains reported below all come from one sample, sequenced in a study of T cell responses to AZD1222 COVID-19 vaccine. Profiling relied on immunoSEQ multiplex PCR, and the TCRdb table lists in-frame clones only, not all of them. Seen here are roughly 130,000 clones, approximately 86% observed once, and the top ten hold roughly 12%. Source: peripheral blood, taken on day 0 of AZD1222 vaccination. The receptor source for this set is an adult in good health.

DNA of the CDR3: TGTGCCAGCAGCGGCGGGGGACAGCGGGGCACAGATACGCAGTATTTT. Protein: CASSGGGQRGTDTQYF. The gene calls are TRBV9 and TRBJ2-3, with D perhaps given as TRBD1 or TRBD2 (7 bases each). This CDR3 is built from 16 residues. Germline V CDR1 and CDR2: SGDLS, YYNGEE. Trimming pared 3 bases from V and 1 base from J, leaving 15 bases between.

V is TRBV5-6 and J is TRBJ1-1; 8 bases are shared with TRBD1. Germline V gene lookup returns CDR1 SGHDT and CDR2 YYEEEE. This CDR3 contains 17 residues. The V and J ends lost 4 bases and 0 bases, in that order; junction bases with no gene match: 11. CDR3 in amino acids: CASSIPGGARMNTEAFF. The CDR3 DNA sequence: TGTGCCAGCAGCATCCCAGGGGGCGCCCGCATGAACACTGAAGCTTTCTTT.

The chain combines TRBV2 with TRBJ2-3; D remains ambiguous. The length of the CDR3 is 13 residues. Germline values: CDR1 SNHLY, CDR2 FYNNEI. Trimming shortened V by 6 bases and J by 2 bases, and 9 bases separated the two germline ends. The CDR3 DNA reads TGTGCCAGCAGCGCCTTTTTCACAGATACGCAGTATTTT. Amino acids: CASSAFFTDTQYF.

V usage is TRBV5-4 and J usage is TRBJ2-6, with no clear D. There are 14 residues in the CDR3. With 5 bases removed from V and 4 bases from J, the gap between germline ends came to 10 bases. Germline V gives CDR1 SGHNT, CDR2 YYREEE (reference sequence). The CDR3 region is CASSPKSGANVLTF. CDR3 DNA sequence: TGTGCCAGCAGTCCTAAATCGGGGGCCAACGTCCTGACTTTC. The full variable domain, completed using reference TRBV5-4 and TRBJ2-6, is ETGVTQSPTHLIKTRGQQVTLRCSSQSGHNTVSWYQQALGQGPQFIFQYYREEENGRGNFPPRFSGLQFPNYSSELNVNALELDDSALYLCASSPKSGANVLTFGAGSRLTVL.

This chain links TRBV18 with TRBJ1-3; D uncertain. The germline V and J ends were trimmed by 2 bases and 0 bases, with 11 bases remaining between them. CDR3 length: 16 residues. The germline gives CDR1 KGHSH, CDR2 LQKENI. In DNA form, the CDR3 reads TGTGCCAGCTCACCATCCCAGTCTGTCTCTGGAAACACCATATATTTT. Residues: CASSPSQSVSGNTIYF.